This T cell receptor (beta chain) was retrieved from a study of response to subunit inactivated influenza vaccine. Study results and limitations: The authors proposed limited new T cell recruitment per seasonal influenza vaccination.

This CDR3 is 14 amino acids long. Trimming cost V 3 bases and J 2 bases; bases outside gene matches: 3. Each CDR3 protein is one row after TCRdb ran MiXCR on the RT-PCR reads. Of roughly 460,000 distinct CDR3 sequences in the sample, roughly 9.8% were seen once. Ten or more counts support this clonotype. The target antigen is unknown. The J gene is TRBJ2-5, the V gene TRBV12-3 or TRBV12-4, with 7 bases that match TRBD2. This clonotype was sampled from a man in his forties or fifties who received an inactivated influenza vaccine. The material was PBMCs from blood, obtained roughly 6 weeks after vaccination. CDR3 in amino acids: CASSFQGLQETQYF. Here the CDR3 DNA reads TGTGCCAGCAGTTTCCAGGGACTACAAGAGACCCAGTACTTC.